One T cell receptor beta chain is described in this entry. The sample comes from a study of blood T cell repertoires in COVID-19. Study information: Material from acute and convalescent COVID-19 was sourced from the United States, Italy and Spain. PBMCs, B-cell-depleted T cells, or T cells provided the cDNA or gDNA that made up the material.

The germline V gene has CDR1 MNHEY and CDR2 SVGEGT. The V and J ends lost 2 bases and 2 bases respectively, with 6 bases between them. The CDR3 spans 13 residues. In the original workflow: Amplification with reference gene primers provided the estimates of nucleated cell counts. Clones were sequenced by immunoSEQ multiplex PCR, and TCRdb holds only the in-frame ones, with some missing. Clonal size and the V and J genes are those of that table, whereas D and trimming came from the DNA. This sample carries about 140,000 clones, roughly 80% of them seen once, and the ten largest clones take 16%. The sample taken for sequencing was peripheral blood. This clonotype was obtained from a man aged 45-65 years with acute or convalescent COVID-19. The genes are TRBV6-2 or TRBV6-3 and TRBJ2-5; no firm D call. CDR3 nucleotide sequence: TGTGCCAGCAGTTACCCACAACAAGAGACCCAGTACTTC. Its translation is CASSYPQQETQYF.